The 10 T cell receptor beta chains given below trace back to one sample, sequenced in a study of regulatory T cells in long-lasting Graves disease. Time point given: persistent/refractory GD, antithyroid drugs over 5 years with positive TRAb. The TCR library used RNA extracted from PBMCs. Building the TCR beta libraries relied on iRepertoire HTBI primers, and CDR3 regions underwent Arm-PCR. Each CDR3 protein gets one entry after TCRdb re-called the multiplex PCR reads with MiXCR. The sample has 600,000 to 850,000 distinct CDR3 sequences, 30% seen once. The sequencing here drew on peripheral blood mononuclear cells (PBMCs), taken when the disease was refractory, from a patient treated with antithyroid drugs. The source is a female donor with Graves disease.

This clonotype occurred a few times. This chain uses TRBV20-1 with TRBJ1-6; 10 bases align to TRBD1. V lost 3 bases, J lost 8 bases, and 1 base stayed unmatched. Germline assignment: CDR1 DFQATT and CDR2 SNEGSKA (reference sequence). This CDR3 is built from 13 residues. DNA of the CDR3: TGCAGTGCTAGTGGGACAGGGGATTCACCCCTCCACTTT. Translated, it gives CSASGTGDSPLHF.

There are many counts of this clonotype. This chain connects TRBV2 to TRBJ1-5; D uncertain. Germline loops: CDR1 SNHLY, CDR2 FYNNEI. CDR3 size: 13 residues. V shed 7 bases and J shed 5 bases, with 12 bases lying between them. The CDR3 DNA reads as TGTGCCAGCAAGGCGGACTCGGATCAGCCCCAGCATTTT. It encodes CASKADSDQPQHF. Looking up the rest from reference TRBV2 and TRBJ1-5 gives the full variable domain: EPEVTQTPSHQVTQMGQEVILRCVPISNHLYFYWYRQILGQKVEFLVSFYNNEISEKSEIFDDQFSVERPDGSNFTLKIRSTKLEDSAMYFCASKADSDQPQHFGDGTRLSIL.

This clonotype was counted many times. The V and J genes are TRBV12-3 or TRBV12-4 and TRBJ1-5, with D perhaps TRBD1 (5 bases). The CDR3 totals 14 residues. V lost 5 bases to trimming and J lost 0 bases, with 8 bases between them. The CDR3, as DNA: TGTGCCAGCAGTCGGACACGTAGCAATCAGCCCCAGCATTTT. Translating gives CASSRTRSNQPQHF.

The chain couples TRBV19 to TRBJ2-2; 8 nucleotides match TRBD2. Looked up from germline, CDR1 is LNHDA and CDR2 is SQIVND (reference sequence). This CDR3 is 16 amino acids long. V was clipped by 3 bases and J by 4 bases; unmatched bases: 7. CDR3 region: CASSIGLAGGTGELFF. The CDR3 nucleotides are TGTGCCAGTAGTATTGGACTCGCGGGAGGCACCGGGGAGCTGTTTTTT. Looking up the rest from reference TRBV19 and TRBJ2-2 gives the full variable domain: DGGITQSPKYLFRKEGQNVTLSCEQNLNHDAMYWYRQDPGQGLRLIYYSQIVNDFQKGDIAEGYSVSREKKESFPLTVTSAQKNPTAFYLCASSIGLAGGTGELFFGEGSRLTVL.

This clonotype was seen more than once but under ten times. V and J are TRBV19 and TRBJ2-7, with TRBD2 identical over 14 bases. Losses at the gene ends were 3 bases for V and 2 bases for J; bases not matched to a gene: 15. This CDR3 is 20 amino acids long. In germline, CDR1 is LNHDA, CDR2 SQIVND (reference sequence). The CDR3 here is CASSIQIAGTSGRRTYEQYF. The CDR3, as DNA: TGTGCCAGTAGTATCCAAATCGCCGGGACTAGCGGGAGACGGACCTACGAGCAGTACTTC.

The rearrangement uses TRBV3-1 and TRBJ1-2; D gene uncertain. This CDR3 region has 12 residues. Germline V lookup: CDR1 LGHDT, CDR2 YNNKEL (reference sequence). The V end lost 7 bases, the J end lost 8 bases, and 14 bases lay between the germline ends. CDR3 DNA sequence: TGTGCCAGCACCTATTTGGGCGGCGGCTACACCTTC. Translation: CASTYLGGGYTF.

This clonotype was counted ten times or more. The chain uses TRBV2 and TRBJ2-7; D is tentatively TRBD1 or TRBD2 (6 bases each). The germline V gene has CDR1 SNHLY and CDR2 FYNNEI. V was trimmed by 4 bases and J by 2 bases, leaving 15 bases between them. The CDR3 totals 15 residues. CDR3 sequence: CASSGGGTPTYEQYF. CDR3 bases: TGTGCCAGCAGTGGGGGCGGGACACCAACCTACGAGCAGTACTTC.

The rearrangement links TRBV6-2 or TRBV6-3 to TRBJ2-7; the match to TRBD1 covers 9 bases. Germline V gene data show CDR1 as MNHEY and CDR2 as SVGEGT. The CDR3 is 15 residues long. Trimming at V came to 5 bases and at J to 3 bases, leaving 8 bases not matched to a gene. The CDR3: CASSNLPGQGYEQYF. The CDR3 nucleotides are TGTGCCAGCAGTAACCTCCCGGGACAGGGCTACGAGCAGTACTTC.

This clonotype was observed a handful of times. The chain recombines TRBV5-1 with TRBJ1-1; D unresolved. Germline V gene lookup returns CDR1 SGHRS and CDR2 YFSETQ. The CDR3 has 15 residues. The ends were cut back, 0 bases at V and 6 bases at J, with 15 bases in the middle. Here the CDR3 reads CASSLVGQTDAEAFF. The CDR3 bases are TGCGCCAGCAGCTTGGTTGGTCAGACCGATGCTGAAGCTTTCTTT.

This clonotype was seen a few times. The rearrangement uses TRBV6-5 and TRBJ1-6; D is possibly TRBD1 (5 bases). This CDR3 is built from 15 residues. Between the trimmed V and J ends, which lost 2 bases and 6 bases, there was a span of 11 bases. Germline V gene data show CDR1 as MNHEY and CDR2 as SVGAGI. The CDR3: CASSYGGSGNSPLHF. In DNA, the CDR3 is TGTGCCAGCAGTTACGGGGGGAGCGGTAATTCACCCCTCCACTTT.